These 32 T cell receptor beta chains share one sample of origin, sequenced in a study of chemoradiotherapy in HPV16-positive cancers (dated by TCRdb to between 2021 and 2024). Library creation used the immunoSEQ multiplex PCR assay. The table comes from immuneACCESS by way of TCRdb, which keeps in-frame sequences with V and J called. Part of the clones is missing from these tables; in studies checked, under half for an unresolved V gene and the rest for unknown reasons. Here the sample has a few thousand clones; 90% to 95% occur a single time. The ten largest make up roughly 4% of the sample. The sample here was taken from a patient who underwent chemoradiotherapy. The receptor source for this set is a human donor with HPV-associated anogenital cancer.

V gene TRBV4-3 combines with J gene TRBJ1-3; 7 bases are a match to TRBD1. Losses at the gene ends were 0 bases for V and 0 bases for J; bases not matched to a gene: 2. The CDR3 covers 16 residues. CDR1 and CDR2 (germline): LGHNA, YSLEER. CDR3 nucleotides: TGCGCCAGCAGCCAAGATTACAGGGGCTCTGGAAACACCATATATTTT. It encodes CASSQDYRGSGNTIYF.

The genes are TRBV11-2 and TRBJ1-2; no clear D gene. Per the germline V gene, CDR1 is SGHAT and CDR2 is FQNNGV. The length of the CDR3 is 15 residues. Trimming removed 5 bases from V and 8 bases from J, with 21 bases in between. The CDR3, as DNA: TGTGCCAGCAGCCGACGGGTCACAGATCGGTGGGGCTACACCTTC. This gives the protein CASSRRVTDRWGYTF.

With respect to this clone: One junction end disagrees with the germline gene, perhaps due to a read error. Additional DNA sequences in this sample encode the identical CDR3. This chain connects TRBV7-8 to TRBJ2-2; D remains unclear. This CDR3 is 13 amino acids long. The V gene's germline CDR1 is SGHVS and CDR2 FQNEAQ. The CDR3 loop is CASSLVDTGELFF. The CDR3 nucleotides read TGTGCTAGCAGCTTAGTGGACACCGGGGAGCTGTTTTTT.

The chain couples TRBV6-1 to TRBJ1-2; D ambiguous. V shed 1 base and J shed 5 bases, with 8 bases lying between them. The CDR3 consists of 13 residues. In germline, CDR1 is MNHNS, CDR2 SASEGT. The CDR3: CASSEDSGYGYTF. As DNA, the CDR3 is TGTGCCAGCAGTGAAGACAGCGGGTATGGCTACACCTTC.

This sequence joins TRBV29-1 and TRBJ1-2; D unclear. Trimming removed 3 bases from V and 5 bases from J, with 10 bases in between. The germline CDR1 and CDR2 sequences are SQVTM and ANQGSEA. This CDR3 contains 12 residues. This CDR3 reads CSVEMAEYGYTF. The CDR3 DNA reads as TGCAGCGTTGAGATGGCAGAATATGGCTACACCTTC.

J is TRBJ2-7 and V is TRBV7-8; 12 positions agree with TRBD1. V was pared by 2 bases and J by 5 bases, with 10 bases of the junction left unmatched. This CDR3 comprises 17 residues. Germline V gives CDR1 SGHVS, CDR2 FQNEAQ. The CDR3 nucleotides read TGTGCCAGCAGCTTAAAAAGTCCGGGACAGGGGGCCCACGAGCAGTACTTC. Its protein is CASSLKSPGQGAHEQYF.

The rearrangement uses TRBV9 and TRBJ2-5, with TRBD2 matching over 11 bases. Unmatched junction bases numbered 5, after V lost 4 bases and J lost 3 bases. CDR1 and CDR2 from the germline V gene are SGDLS and YYNGEE. CDR3 length: 15 residues. The CDR3 nucleotides read TGTGCCAGCAGCCTTCCGACTAGCGGGGAAGAGACCCAGTACTTC. Its protein is CASSLPTSGEETQYF.

The chain employs TRBV30 and TRBJ2-7; D ambiguous. The germline V gene encodes CDR1 GTSNPN and CDR2 SVGIG (reference sequence). V shed 5 bases and J shed 3 bases, with 14 bases lying between them. This CDR3 spans 13 amino acids. The CDR3 is CAWAPTQGYEQYF. The CDR3 nucleotides read TGTGCCTGGGCCCCCACTCAAGGCTACGAGCAGTACTTC.

The V call is TRBV2, the J call TRBJ2-7; 7 bases are shared with TRBD1. In germline, CDR1 is SNHLY, CDR2 FYNNEI. With V trimmed by 9 bases and J by 5 bases, 7 bases remained unmatched. The CDR3 consists of 12 residues. The CDR3 is CASGKGGNEQYF. In DNA form, the CDR3 reads TGTGCCAGTGGGAAAGGGGGCAACGAGCAGTACTTC.

The gene calls are TRBV29-1 and TRBJ1-3; a weak D match, TRBD1 (6 bases). The V and J ends lost 1 base and 4 bases respectively, with 17 bases between them. This CDR3 comprises 16 residues. The germline V gene has CDR1 SQVTM and CDR2 ANQGSEA. DNA for the CDR3: TGCAGCGTTGAAGTCCCGCTGGGGGCCACGGGAAACACCATATATTTT. Translation: CSVEVPLGATGNTIYF. The entire variable domain, with the rest obtained from reference TRBV29-1 and TRBJ1-3, is as follows: SAVISQKPSRDICQRGTSLTIQCQVDSQVTMMFWYRQQPGQSLTLIATANQGSEATYESGFVIDKFPISRPNLTFSTLTVSNMSPEDSSIYLCSVEVPLGATGNTIYFGEGSWLTVV.

This rearrangement joins TRBV7-9 to TRBJ1-2, with a tentative D call TRBD1 (6 bases). Trimming took off 5 bases at V and 7 bases at J, with 20 bases between the two ends. From germline, CDR1 is SEHNR and CDR2 FQNEAQ (reference sequence). This CDR3 has 15 amino acids. The CDR3 DNA reads TGTGCCAGCAGCGTTCCCACTACAGGGTCTGGTGGCTACACCTTC. Translation gives CASSVPTTGSGGYTF.

The chain combines TRBV29-1 with TRBJ1-1; TRBD1 is a possible D gene (5 bases). The CDR3 covers 13 residues. Per the germline V gene, CDR1 is SQVTM and CDR2 is ANQGSEA. V lost 3 bases, J lost 0 bases, and 8 bases lay in between. The CDR3 spells CSVDAGLNTEAFF. The CDR3 DNA follows: TGCAGCGTTGACGCAGGGCTGAACACTGAAGCTTTCTTT.

This clone was observed once. V and J are TRBV29-1 and TRBJ1-2, with 7 bases identical to TRBD1. The germline CDR1 and CDR2 sequences are SQVTM and ANQGSEA. This CDR3 is 12 amino acids long. Losses at the gene ends were 7 bases for V and 5 bases for J; bases not matched to a gene: 7. The CDR3 here is CSAGDSRYGYTF. DNA for the CDR3: TGCAGCGCCGGGGACAGCCGTTATGGCTACACCTTC. The full variable domain, in which reference TRBV29-1 and TRBJ1-2 provide the parts outside the CDR3, is SAVISQKPSRDICQRGTSLTIQCQVDSQVTMMFWYRQQPGQSLTLIATANQGSEATYESGFVIDKFPISRPNLTFSTLTVSNMSPEDSSIYLCSAGDSRYGYTFGSGTRLTVV.

The chain links TRBV6-1 to TRBJ2-7; the match to TRBD1 covers 7 bases. This CDR3 has 14 amino acids. Trimming cost V 3 bases and J 0 bases; bases outside gene matches: 2. CDR1 is MNHNS and CDR2 is SASEGT in the germline V gene. The CDR3 spells CASSEGQSSYEQYF. The CDR3 bases are TGTGCCAGCAGTGAGGGACAGAGCTCCTACGAGCAGTACTTC.

The chain recombines TRBV4-1 with TRBJ1-4; D gene ambiguous. CDR1 and CDR2 (germline): MGHRA, YSYEKL. Trimming took 0 bases from V and 7 from J, leaving 9 bases between them. The CDR3 sequence is 14 residues long. CDR3: CASSQERAAEKLFF. In DNA form, the CDR3 reads TGCGCCAGCAGCCAAGAGAGGGCGGCTGAAAAACTGTTTTTT.

The chain joins TRBV10-3 to TRBJ1-1; D is unresolved. The germline V gene encodes CDR1 ENHRY and CDR2 SYGVKD. The CDR3 sequence is 13 residues long. V was cut by 7 bases and J by 1 base, with 10 bases left in between. In DNA, the CDR3 is TGTGCCATCACGGAGGGTAAGAACACTGAAGCTTTCTTT. Its protein product is CAITEGKNTEAFF.

The V and J genes are TRBV10-3 and TRBJ1-1; D unclear. Germline assignment: CDR1 ENHRY and CDR2 SYGVKD. Trimming shortened V by 0 bases and J by 0 bases, and 8 bases separated the two germline ends. This CDR3 is 15 amino acids long. CDR3 sequence (DNA): TGTGCCATCAGTGAGTCAGGGAATCTGAACACTGAAGCTTTCTTT. It translates to CAISESGNLNTEAFF.

The V gene is TRBV30, the J gene TRBJ1-1; perhaps TRBD1 as D (5 bases). The V and J ends lost 4 bases and 5 bases respectively, with 14 bases between them. The CDR3 is 13 residues long. CDR1 and CDR2 (germline): GTSNPN, SVGIG (reference sequence). CDR3 in amino acids: CAWKRGAGTEAFF. CDR3 nucleotides: TGTGCCTGGAAAAGGGGCGCAGGGACTGAAGCTTTCTTT. Combining the CDR3 with reference TRBV30 and TRBJ1-1 gives the whole variable domain SQTIHQWPATLVQPVGSPLSLECTVEGTSNPNLYWYRQAAGRGLQLLFYSVGIGQISSEVPQNLSASRPQDRQFILSSKKLLLSDSGFYLCAWKRGAGTEAFFGQGTRLTVV.

The chain employs TRBV2 and TRBJ1-1; 10 bases are shared with TRBD1. Losses at the gene ends were 7 bases for V and 3 bases for J; bases not matched to a gene: 8. CDR1 is SNHLY, CDR2 FYNNEI, per germline. The CDR3 consists of 15 residues. CDR3 loop: CASTRQGAGDTEAFF. CDR3 DNA sequence: TGTGCCAGCACCAGACAGGGGGCCGGGGACACTGAAGCTTTCTTT.

V is TRBV7-8 and J is TRBJ1-2; 9 bases are a match to TRBD1. Germline values: CDR1 SGHVS, CDR2 FQNEAQ. J gave up 8 bases and V 5 bases, and 6 bases lay outside the gene matches. The CDR3 is 13 residues long. CDR3 bases: TGTGCCAGCAGCGCCGGGACAGGGAACGGCTACACCTTC. This encodes CASSAGTGNGYTF.

The rearrangement links TRBV18 to TRBJ2-7; no reliable D call. Germline V CDR1 and CDR2: KGHSH, LQKENI. The CDR3 runs to 14 residues. The germline V and J ends were trimmed by 4 bases and 0 bases, with 10 bases remaining between them. The CDR3 protein is CASSHSVNSYEQYF. CDR3 coding DNA: TGTGCCAGCTCACATTCAGTAAACTCCTACGAGCAGTACTTC.

The chain uses TRBV18 and TRBJ1-2; D remains unclear. The CDR3 length is 15 residues. Germline CDR1 is KGHSH and CDR2 is LQKENI. V dropped 1 base and J dropped 6 bases, with 15 bases sitting between them. The CDR3 reads CASSPRGLSLDGYTF. The CDR3, as DNA: TGTGCCAGCTCACCACGAGGGTTATCTTTGGATGGCTACACCTTC. Complete variable domain (other parts from reference TRBV18 and TRBJ1-2): NAGVMQNPRHLVRRRGQEARLRCSPMKGHSHVYWYRQLPEEGLKFMVYLQKENIIDESGMPKERFSAEFPKEGPSILRIQQVVRGDSAAYFCASSPRGLSLDGYTFGSGTRLTVV.

V gene TRBV5-1 combines with J gene TRBJ1-4, with D hard to call. Trimming removed 0 bases from V and 7 bases from J, with 13 bases in between. The germline V gene has CDR1 SGHRS and CDR2 YFSETQ. This CDR3 is built from 15 residues. This chain's CDR3 is CASSLGRQGPEKLFF. The CDR3 DNA is TGCGCCAGCAGCTTGGGAAGACAAGGACCTGAAAAACTGTTTTTT.

V is TRBV9 and J is TRBJ2-3, with D possibly being TRBD2 (5 bases). This CDR3 contains 16 residues. Germline V CDR1 and CDR2: SGDLS, YYNGEE. The ends were cut back, 4 bases at V and 0 bases at J, with 15 bases in the middle. The CDR3 reads CASSPGLASSTDTQYF. The CDR3 region has the DNA TGTGCCAGCAGCCCCGGACTCGCAAGTAGCACAGATACGCAGTATTTT.

This chain connects TRBV5-6 to TRBJ2-5; a possible D gene is TRBD1 (6 bases). The V end lost 3 bases, the J end lost 1 base, and 16 bases lay between the germline ends. The CDR3 is 16 residues long. Germline values: CDR1 SGHDT, CDR2 YYEEEE. The CDR3 DNA follows: TGTGCCAGCAGCTCAGAACAGGGCTGGGGCCAAGAGACCCAGTACTTC. This sequence encodes CASSSEQGWGQETQYF.

CDR3 sequence: CASSTGQVLLGYTF. CDR3 sequence (DNA): TGTGCCAGCAGCACCGGACAGGTCCTGTTGGGCTACACCTTC. J is TRBJ1-2 and V is TRBV5-8; 7 nucleotides align to TRBD1. Trimming took 4 bases from V and 8 from J; bases not matched to a gene: 11. The CDR3 spans 14 residues. Per germline, CDR1 SGHTS and CDR2 YDEGEE.

V is TRBV9 and J is TRBJ2-3; possibly TRBD2 for D (6 bases). This CDR3 has 17 amino acids. V dropped 0 bases and J dropped 3 bases, with 17 bases sitting between them. Germline V gene data show CDR1 as SGDLS and CDR2 as YYNGEE. The CDR3 DNA follows: TGTGCCAGCAGCGTAGGCGTCGAGGGAGGCTGGACAGATACGCAGTATTTT. It yields the protein CASSVGVEGGWTDTQYF.

In this sample, this clone turned up once. The chain employs TRBV2 and TRBJ2-1, with D perhaps TRBD2 (5 bases). CDR1 and CDR2 from the germline V gene are SNHLY and FYNNEI. The V end lost 8 bases, the J end lost 10 bases, and 6 bases lay between the germline ends. This CDR3 is built from 9 residues. The CDR3 reads CASGGEQFF. The CDR3 DNA sequence: TGTGCCAGCGGAGGAGAGCAGTTCTTC. The full variable domain, with the rest looked up from reference TRBV2 and TRBJ2-1, is EPEVTQTPSHQVTQMGQEVILRCVPISNHLYFYWYRQILGQKVEFLVSFYNNEISEKSEIFDDQFSVERPDGSNFTLKIRSTKLEDSAMYFCASGGEQFFGPGTRLTVL.

This sequence joins TRBV7-8 and TRBJ2-3; 8 bases align to TRBD2. V shed 3 bases and J 0 bases; nucleotides not matched to a gene: 5. Per the germline V gene, CDR1 is SGHVS and CDR2 is FQNEAQ. The CDR3 extends over 16 amino acids. This chain's CDR3 is CASSFLAGSSTDTQYF. CDR3 nucleotides: TGTGCCAGCAGCTTTTTAGCGGGGTCGAGCACAGATACGCAGTATTTT.

The chain is built from TRBV6-1 and TRBJ2-1, with 11 bases identical to TRBD2. Germline CDR1 and CDR2: MNHNS and SASEGT. After removal of 4 bases from V and 0 bases from J, the junction contained 2 bases not matched to a gene. The CDR3 runs 16 residues. The CDR3 DNA reads TGTGCCAGCAGTGGACTAGCGGGGAACTCCTACAATGAGCAGTTCTTC. This gives the protein CASSGLAGNSYNEQFF.

The rearrangement links TRBV7-6 to TRBJ1-3, with 7 nucleotides matching TRBD1. Looked up from germline, CDR1 is SGHVS and CDR2 is FNYEAQ. The junction had 9 bases not matched to a gene; V was cut back by 5 bases and J by 8 bases. The CDR3 extends over 14 amino acids. The CDR3 region is CASSATNTGDTIYF. CDR3 DNA: TGTGCCAGCAGCGCCACTAACACAGGGGACACCATATATTTT.

This sequence joins TRBV7-9 and TRBJ1-4; 10 nucleotides agree with TRBD1. The CDR3 is 15 residues long. Germline values: CDR1 SEHNR, CDR2 FQNEAQ (reference sequence). V was clipped by 4 bases and J by 5 bases; unmatched bases: 4. This CDR3 reads CASSSPGQGNEKLFF. For the CDR3, the DNA is TGTGCCAGCAGCTCCCCGGGACAGGGGAATGAAAAACTGTTTTTT.